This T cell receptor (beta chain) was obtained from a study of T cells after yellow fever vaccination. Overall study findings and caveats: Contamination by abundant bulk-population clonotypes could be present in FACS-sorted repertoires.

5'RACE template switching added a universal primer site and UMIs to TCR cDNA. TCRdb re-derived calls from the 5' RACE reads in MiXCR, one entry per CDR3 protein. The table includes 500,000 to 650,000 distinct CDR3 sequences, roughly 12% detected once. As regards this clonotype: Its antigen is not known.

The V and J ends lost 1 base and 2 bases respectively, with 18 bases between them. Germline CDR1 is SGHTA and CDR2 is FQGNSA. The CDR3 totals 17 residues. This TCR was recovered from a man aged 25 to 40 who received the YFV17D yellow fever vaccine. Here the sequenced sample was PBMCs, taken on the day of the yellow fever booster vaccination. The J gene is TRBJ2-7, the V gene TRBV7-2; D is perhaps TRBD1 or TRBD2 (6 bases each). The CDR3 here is CASSLGGASAFPYEQYF. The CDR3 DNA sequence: TGTGCCAGCAGCTTAGGGGGGGCTAGCGCATTCCCCTACGAGCAGTACTTC.